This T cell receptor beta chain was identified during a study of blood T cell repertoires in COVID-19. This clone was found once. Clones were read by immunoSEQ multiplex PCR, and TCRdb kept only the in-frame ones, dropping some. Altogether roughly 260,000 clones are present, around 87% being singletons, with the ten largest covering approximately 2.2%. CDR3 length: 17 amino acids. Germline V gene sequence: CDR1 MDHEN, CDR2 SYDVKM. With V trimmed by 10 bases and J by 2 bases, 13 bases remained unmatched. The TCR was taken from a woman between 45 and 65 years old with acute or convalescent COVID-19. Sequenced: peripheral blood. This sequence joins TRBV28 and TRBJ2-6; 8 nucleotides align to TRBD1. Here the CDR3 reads CATGTELQGAGANVLTF. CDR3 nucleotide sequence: TGTGCCACCGGTACTGAACTACAGGGGGCTGGGGCCAACGTCCTGACTTTC.